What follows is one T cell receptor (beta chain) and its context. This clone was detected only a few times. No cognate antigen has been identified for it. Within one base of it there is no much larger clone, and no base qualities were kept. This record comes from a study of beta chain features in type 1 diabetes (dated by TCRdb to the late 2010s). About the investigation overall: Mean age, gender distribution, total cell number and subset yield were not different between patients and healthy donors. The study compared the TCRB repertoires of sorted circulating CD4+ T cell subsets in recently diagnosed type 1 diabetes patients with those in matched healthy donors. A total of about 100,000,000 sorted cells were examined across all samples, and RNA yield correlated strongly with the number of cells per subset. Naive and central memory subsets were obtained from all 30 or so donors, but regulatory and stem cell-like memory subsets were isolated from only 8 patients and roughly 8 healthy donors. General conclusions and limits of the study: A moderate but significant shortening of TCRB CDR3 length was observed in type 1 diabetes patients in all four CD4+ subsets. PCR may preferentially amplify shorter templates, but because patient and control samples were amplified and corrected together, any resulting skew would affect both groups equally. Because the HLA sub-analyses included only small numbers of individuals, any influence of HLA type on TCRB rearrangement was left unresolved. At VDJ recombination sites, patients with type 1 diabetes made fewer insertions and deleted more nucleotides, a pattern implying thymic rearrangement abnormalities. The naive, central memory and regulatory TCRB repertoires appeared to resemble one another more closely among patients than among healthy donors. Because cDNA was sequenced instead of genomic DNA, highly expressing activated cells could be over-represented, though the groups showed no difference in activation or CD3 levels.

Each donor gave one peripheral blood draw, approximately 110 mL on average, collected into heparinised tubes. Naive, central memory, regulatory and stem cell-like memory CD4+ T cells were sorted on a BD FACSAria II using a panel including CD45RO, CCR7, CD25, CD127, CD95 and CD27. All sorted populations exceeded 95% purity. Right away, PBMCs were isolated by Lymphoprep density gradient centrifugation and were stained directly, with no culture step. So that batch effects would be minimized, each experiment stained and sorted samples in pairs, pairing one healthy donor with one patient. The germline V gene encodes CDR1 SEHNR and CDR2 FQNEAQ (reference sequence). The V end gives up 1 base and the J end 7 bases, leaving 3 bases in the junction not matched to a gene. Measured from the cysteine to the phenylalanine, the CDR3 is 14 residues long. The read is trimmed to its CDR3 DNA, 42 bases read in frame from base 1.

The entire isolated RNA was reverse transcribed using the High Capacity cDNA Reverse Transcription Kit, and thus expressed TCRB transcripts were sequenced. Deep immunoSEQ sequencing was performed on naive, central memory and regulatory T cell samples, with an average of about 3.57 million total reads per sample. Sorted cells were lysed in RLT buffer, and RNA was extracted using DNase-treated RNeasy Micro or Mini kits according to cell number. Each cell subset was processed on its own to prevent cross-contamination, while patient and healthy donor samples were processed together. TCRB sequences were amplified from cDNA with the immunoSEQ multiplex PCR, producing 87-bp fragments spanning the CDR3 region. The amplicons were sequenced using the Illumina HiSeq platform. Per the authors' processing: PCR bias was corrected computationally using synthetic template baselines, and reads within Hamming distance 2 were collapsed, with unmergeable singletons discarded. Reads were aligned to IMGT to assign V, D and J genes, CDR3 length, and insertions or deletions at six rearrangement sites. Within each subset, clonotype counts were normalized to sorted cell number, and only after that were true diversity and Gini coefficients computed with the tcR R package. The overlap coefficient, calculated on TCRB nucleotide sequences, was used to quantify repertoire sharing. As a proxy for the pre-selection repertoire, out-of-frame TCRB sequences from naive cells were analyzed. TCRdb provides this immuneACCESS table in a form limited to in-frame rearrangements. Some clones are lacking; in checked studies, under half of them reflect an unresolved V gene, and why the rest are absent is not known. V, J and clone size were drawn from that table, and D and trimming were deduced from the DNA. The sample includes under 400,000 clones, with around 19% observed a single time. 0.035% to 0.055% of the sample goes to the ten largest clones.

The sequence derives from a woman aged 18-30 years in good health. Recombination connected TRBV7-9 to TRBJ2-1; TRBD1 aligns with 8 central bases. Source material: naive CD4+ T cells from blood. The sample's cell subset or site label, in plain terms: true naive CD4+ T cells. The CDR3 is CASSLGQGKNEQFF. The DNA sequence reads TGTGCCAGCAGCTTAGGACAGGGGAAGAATGAGCAGTTCTTC.